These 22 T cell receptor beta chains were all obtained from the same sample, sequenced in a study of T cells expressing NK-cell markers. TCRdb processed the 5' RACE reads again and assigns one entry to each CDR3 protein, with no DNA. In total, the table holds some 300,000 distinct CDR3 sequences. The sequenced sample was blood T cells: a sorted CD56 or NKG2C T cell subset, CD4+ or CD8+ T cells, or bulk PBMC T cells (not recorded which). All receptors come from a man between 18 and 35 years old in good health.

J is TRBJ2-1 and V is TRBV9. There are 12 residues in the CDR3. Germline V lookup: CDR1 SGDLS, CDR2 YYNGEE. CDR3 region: CASSVMGNEQFF.

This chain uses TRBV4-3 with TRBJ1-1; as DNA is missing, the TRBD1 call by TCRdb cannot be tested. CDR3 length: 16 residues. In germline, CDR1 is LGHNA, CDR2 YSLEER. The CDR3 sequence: CASSQLLGGANTEAFF.

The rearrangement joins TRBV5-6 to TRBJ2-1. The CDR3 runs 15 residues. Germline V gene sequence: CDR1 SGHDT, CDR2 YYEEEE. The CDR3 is CASSFGASHNNEQFF. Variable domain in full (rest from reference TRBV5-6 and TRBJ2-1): DAGVTQSPTHLIKTRGQQVTLRCSPKSGHDTVSWYQQALGQGPQFIFQYYEEEERQRGNFPDRFSGHQFPNYSSELNVNALLLGDSALYLCASSFGASHNNEQFFGPGTRLTVL.

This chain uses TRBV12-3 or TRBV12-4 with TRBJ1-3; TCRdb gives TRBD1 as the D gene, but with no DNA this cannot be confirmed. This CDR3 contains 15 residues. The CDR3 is CASSFGQHSGNTIYF.

The CDR3 loop reads CASTGGASGELFF. The chain links TRBV5-5 to TRBJ2-2; absent DNA, TCRdb's TRBD1 call cannot be checked. Germline V lookup: CDR1 SGHKS, CDR2 YYEKEE (reference sequence). The CDR3 loop spans 13 amino acids.

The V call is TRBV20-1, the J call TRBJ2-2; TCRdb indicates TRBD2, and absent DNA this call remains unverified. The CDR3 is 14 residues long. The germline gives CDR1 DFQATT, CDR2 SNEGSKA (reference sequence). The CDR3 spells CSARGLKNTGELFF.

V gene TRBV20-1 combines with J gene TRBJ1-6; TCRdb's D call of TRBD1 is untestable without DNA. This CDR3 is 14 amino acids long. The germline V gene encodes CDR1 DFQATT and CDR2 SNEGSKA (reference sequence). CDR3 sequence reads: CSAPQGQGNSPLHF.

CDR3: CASSLAIWGGGEETQYF. The rearrangement joins TRBV7-2 to TRBJ2-5; the D gene TCRdb calls, TRBD2, cannot be checked with no DNA. Germline CDR1 is SGHTA and CDR2 is FQGNSA. The CDR3 loop spans 17 amino acids.

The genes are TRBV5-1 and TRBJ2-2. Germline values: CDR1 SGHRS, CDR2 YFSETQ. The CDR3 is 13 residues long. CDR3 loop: CASSPLNPGELFF.

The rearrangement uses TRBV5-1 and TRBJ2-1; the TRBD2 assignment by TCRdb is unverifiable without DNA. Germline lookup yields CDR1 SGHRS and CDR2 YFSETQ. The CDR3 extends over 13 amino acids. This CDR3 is CASSPDGEGEQFF.

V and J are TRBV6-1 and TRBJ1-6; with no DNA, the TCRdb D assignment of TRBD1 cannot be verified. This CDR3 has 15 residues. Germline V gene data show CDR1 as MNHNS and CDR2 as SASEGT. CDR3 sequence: CASGAGAARNSPLHF.

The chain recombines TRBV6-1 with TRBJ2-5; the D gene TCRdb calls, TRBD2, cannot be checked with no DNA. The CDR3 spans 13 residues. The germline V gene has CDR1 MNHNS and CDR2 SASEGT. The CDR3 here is CASSTGTSGTQYF.

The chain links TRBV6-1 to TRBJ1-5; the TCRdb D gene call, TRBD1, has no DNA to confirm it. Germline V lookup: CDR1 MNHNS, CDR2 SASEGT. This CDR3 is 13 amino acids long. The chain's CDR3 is CASTRGANQPQHF.

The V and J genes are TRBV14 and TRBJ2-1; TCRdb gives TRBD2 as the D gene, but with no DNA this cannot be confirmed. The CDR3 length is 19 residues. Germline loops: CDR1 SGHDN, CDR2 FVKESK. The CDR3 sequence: CASSHLAGGSAQPYNEQFF.

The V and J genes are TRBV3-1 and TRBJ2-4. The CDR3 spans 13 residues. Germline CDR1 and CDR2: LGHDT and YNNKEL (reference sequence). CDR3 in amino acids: CASSQDLVGPQYF.

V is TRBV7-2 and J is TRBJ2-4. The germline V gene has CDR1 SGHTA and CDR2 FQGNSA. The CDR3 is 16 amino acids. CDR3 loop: CASSLGSGWAKNIQYF.

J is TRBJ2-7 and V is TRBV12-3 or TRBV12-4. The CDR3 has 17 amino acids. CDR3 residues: CASSIILSKAAVYEQYF.

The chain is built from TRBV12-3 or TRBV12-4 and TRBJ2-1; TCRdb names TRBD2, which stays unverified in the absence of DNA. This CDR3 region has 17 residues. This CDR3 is CASSLIGSSGSIKEQFF.

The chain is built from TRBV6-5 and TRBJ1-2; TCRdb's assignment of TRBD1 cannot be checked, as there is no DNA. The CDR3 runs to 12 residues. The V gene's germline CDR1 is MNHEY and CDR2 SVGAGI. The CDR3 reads CASSRQSYGYTF.

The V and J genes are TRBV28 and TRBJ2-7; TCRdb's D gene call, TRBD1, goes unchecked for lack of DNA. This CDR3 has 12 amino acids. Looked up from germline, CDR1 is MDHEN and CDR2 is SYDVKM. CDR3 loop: CASSSSTGGKYF.

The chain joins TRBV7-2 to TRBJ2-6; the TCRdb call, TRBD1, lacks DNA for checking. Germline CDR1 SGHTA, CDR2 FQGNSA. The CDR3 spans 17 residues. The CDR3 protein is CASRARGANGGANVLTF.

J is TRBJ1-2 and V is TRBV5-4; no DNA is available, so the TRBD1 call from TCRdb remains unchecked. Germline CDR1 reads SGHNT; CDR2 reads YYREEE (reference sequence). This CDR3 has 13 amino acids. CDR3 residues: CASSSTGGYGYTF.